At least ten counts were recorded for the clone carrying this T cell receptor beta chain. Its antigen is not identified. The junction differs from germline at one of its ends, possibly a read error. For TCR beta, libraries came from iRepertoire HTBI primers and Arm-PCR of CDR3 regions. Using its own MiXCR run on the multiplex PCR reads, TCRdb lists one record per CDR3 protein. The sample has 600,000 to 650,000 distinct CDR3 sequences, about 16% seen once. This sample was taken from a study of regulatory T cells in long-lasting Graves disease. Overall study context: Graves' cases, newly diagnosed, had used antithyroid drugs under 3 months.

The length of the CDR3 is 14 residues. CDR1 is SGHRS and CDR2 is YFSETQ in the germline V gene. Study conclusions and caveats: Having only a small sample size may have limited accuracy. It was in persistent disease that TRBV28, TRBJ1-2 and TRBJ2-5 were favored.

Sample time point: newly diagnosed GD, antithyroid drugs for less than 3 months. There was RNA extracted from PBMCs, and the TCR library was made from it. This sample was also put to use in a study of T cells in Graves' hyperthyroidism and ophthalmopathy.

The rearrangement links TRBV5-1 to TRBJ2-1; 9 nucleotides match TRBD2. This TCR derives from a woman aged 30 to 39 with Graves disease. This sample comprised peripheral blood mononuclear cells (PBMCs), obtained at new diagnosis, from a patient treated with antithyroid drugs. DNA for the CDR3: TGTGCCAGCAGCGCGGGAGGGACCTACAATGAGCAGTTCTTC. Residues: CASSAGGTYNEQFF.